This TCR beta chain derives from a study of T cell responses to AZD1222 COVID-19 vaccine. The study's findings and limits: The study found vaccine-associated CD4 TCRs spanning spike, dominant at 160-218 and 743-854.

The protocol was immunoSEQ multiplex PCR, while the TCRdb copy is restricted to in-frame clones and leaves out a portion. The sample lists around 160,000 clones, approximately 85% occurring once. Concerning this clone: The antigen is unknown.

This specimen was peripheral blood, taken on day 0 of MenACWY control vaccination. This receptor was taken from an adult in good health.

CDR3 sequence (DNA): TGCGCCAGCAGCTTGGTCAGGGGAGAGACCCAGTACTTC. Its protein is CASSLVRGETQYF. The gene calls are TRBV5-1 and TRBJ2-5; D is perhaps TRBD1 (6 bases). The V and J ends lost 0 bases and 4 bases respectively, with 7 bases between them. The CDR3 has 13 residues. The germline CDR1 and CDR2 sequences are SGHRS and YFSETQ.